The next 6 T cell receptor beta chains were all read from a single sample in a study of human T cells and chemical hapten exposure listed by TCRdb under 2021. The library was built by means of RACE. Sequenced on a NextSeq 500. TCRdb redid the processing of the public reads, applying fastp at Q25 and MiXCR, and retained in-frame beta chains. Each CDR3 protein appears once, grouped with its most common genes and DNA. The sample table shows about 68,000 distinct CDR3 sequences, and around 9.9% are seen once. Jointly, the top ten make up roughly 5.2% of the sample. In light of the paper, this sample's time point label describes: pre-sensitization, week 0. The treatment or condition label here, explained by the study, means: therapeutic diphenylcyclopropenone sensitization with weekly scalp DPC. Sequencing used whole blood, obtained in connection with sensitization to the hapten diphenylcyclopropenone (DPC). Every receptor here comes from a woman in her forties or fifties with alopecia areata. Some clones in this sample may be carry-over from other donors' samples.

This clonotype was detected ten times or more. The rearrangement joins TRBV11-2 to TRBJ2-1; a possible D gene is TRBD1 (6 bases). The CDR3 is 15 amino acids. Germline-derived CDR1 and CDR2 are SGHAT and FQNNGV. V was shortened by 2 bases and J by 0 bases, with 8 bases between the two germline ends. The CDR3, as DNA: TGTGCCAGCAGCTTATCGGACAGCTCCTACAATGAGCAGTTCTTC. It encodes CASSLSDSSYNEQFF. Filled out from reference TRBV11-2 and TRBJ2-1, the complete variable domain reads EAGVAQSPRYKIIEKRQSVAFWCNPISGHATLYWYQQILGQGPKLLIQFQNNGVVDDSQLPKDRFSAERLKGVDSTLKIQPAKLEDSAVYLCASSLSDSSYNEQFFGPGTRLTVL.

This clonotype was counted between two and nine times. The chain has TRBV7-6 and TRBJ2-3, with TRBD2 matching over 9 bases. This CDR3 is built from 18 residues. J was trimmed by 4 bases and V by 5 bases; bases with no gene match: 16. Germline-derived CDR1 and CDR2 are SGHVS and FNYEAQ. CDR3 region: CASSSIQGVAGVADTQYF. CDR3 nucleotide sequence: TGTGCCAGCAGCAGCATTCAGGGGGTAGCGGGAGTCGCAGATACGCAGTATTTT.

Remarks on this clonotype: A read error is possible here, since a much larger clone lies one base away. The chain carries TRBV7-2 and TRBJ2-4; no firm D call. This CDR3 has 16 residues. Germline V gene lookup returns CDR1 SGHTA and CDR2 FQGNSA. The CDR3 nucleotides read TGTGCCAGCAGCTTAAGCCGGCTAATAGCCAAAAACATTCTGTACTTC. This encodes CASSLSRLIAKNILYF.

The rearrangement joins TRBV9 to TRBJ2-7, with D uncertain. The CDR3 length is 14 residues. The germline CDR1 and CDR2 sequences are SGDLS and YYNGEE. Trimming cost V 0 bases and J 3 bases, with 10 bases left between them. CDR3 sequence: CASSVGSQSYEQYF. Written as DNA, the CDR3 is TGTGCCAGCAGCGTAGGATCGCAGAGCTACGAGCAGTACTTC.

This chain links TRBV2 with TRBJ2-7; D might be TRBD2 (5 bases). Germline V gene sequence: CDR1 SNHLY, CDR2 FYNNEI. The CDR3 consists of 11 residues. Trimming stripped 6 bases from V and 6 bases from J, with 9 bases between. The CDR3 nucleotides read TGTGCCAGCAGGGAGGTGGGCGAGCAGTACTTC. Its translation is CASREVGEQYF.

The rearrangement joins TRBV6-2 or TRBV6-3 to TRBJ1-2; 10 nucleotides line up with TRBD1. Trimming took 5 bases from V and 8 from J; bases not matched to a gene: 11. This CDR3 region has 15 residues. The germline V gene encodes CDR1 MNHEY and CDR2 SVGEGT. The CDR3, as DNA: TGTGCCAGCAGTCTGCCCGGGACAGGGGCAGGCGGCTACACCTTC. It specifies CASSLPGTGAGGYTF.